What follows is one TCR beta chain and its context. Its antigen is still unknown. Distinct nucleotide sequences in the sample also encode this CDR3. This sample is part of a study of shared clonotypes between healthy human individuals. Whole-study findings and limits: The sharing of about 5% of naive CD4 clonotypes was seen across a few donors.

CDR3 length: 13 amino acids. Germline loops: CDR1 SEHNR, CDR2 FQNEAQ (reference sequence). Trimming cost V 0 bases and J 4 bases, with 3 bases left between them. Only in-frame clones appear in the TCRdb table, and some are missing; sequencing was by immunoSEQ multiplex PCR. The sample has roughly 400,000 clones; roughly 96% are singletons. The V and J genes are TRBV7-9 and TRBJ2-2; D is unresolved. Sequenced: memory CD8+ T cells sorted from blood. The subset was: CD45RO+ cells pooled with CCR7-negative TemRA cells. This TCR came from a young man in good health. CDR3 coding DNA: TGTGCCAGCAGCTTAGCGGGCACCGGGGAGCTGTTTTTT. Translation gives CASSLAGTGELFF. Filled out from reference TRBV7-9 and TRBJ2-2, the complete variable domain reads DTGVSQNPRHKITKRGQNVTFRCDPISEHNRLYWYRQTLGQGPEFLTYFQNEAQLEKSRLLSDRFSAERPKGSFSTLEIQRTEQGDSAMYLCASSLAGTGELFFGEGSRLTVL.